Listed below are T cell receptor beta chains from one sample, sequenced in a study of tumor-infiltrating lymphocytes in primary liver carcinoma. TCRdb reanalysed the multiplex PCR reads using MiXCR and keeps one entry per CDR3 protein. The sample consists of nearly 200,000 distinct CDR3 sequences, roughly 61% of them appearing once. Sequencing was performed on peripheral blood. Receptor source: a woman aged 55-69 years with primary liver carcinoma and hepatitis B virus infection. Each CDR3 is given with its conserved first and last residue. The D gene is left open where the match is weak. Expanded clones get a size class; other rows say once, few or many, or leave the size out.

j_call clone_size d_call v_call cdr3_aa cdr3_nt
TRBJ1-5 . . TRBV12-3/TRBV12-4 CARSTLQENQPQHF TGTGCCCGCAGTACACTACAGGAGAATCAGCCACAGCATTTT
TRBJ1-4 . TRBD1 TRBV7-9 CASSPSGQGTNEKLFF TGTGCCAGCAGCCCCTCGGGACAGGGGACTAATGAAAAACTGTTTTTT
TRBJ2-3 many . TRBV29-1 CSVEPTVDTQYF TGCAGCGTTGAACCCACCGTGGATACGCAGTATTTT
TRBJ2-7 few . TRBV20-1 CSAGDDTSDEQYF TGCAGTGCCGGGGACGATACCTCGGACGAGCAGTACTTC
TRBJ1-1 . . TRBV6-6 CASNRGIANTEAFF TGTGCCAGCAATCGGGGGATCGCGAACACTGAAGCTTTCTTT
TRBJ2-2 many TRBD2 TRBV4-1 CASSQDLFLAGGRRTGELFF TGCGCCAGCAGCCAAGATCTTTTTCTAGCGGGAGGGCGTAGGACCGGGGAGCTGTTTTTT
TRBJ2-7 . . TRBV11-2 CASSSDWGLGEQYF TGTGCCAGCAGCTCCGACTGGGGGCTAGGAGAGCAGTACTTC
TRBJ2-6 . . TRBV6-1 CASSDYYGQIISEANVPTF TGTGCCAGCAGTGATTACTACGGACAGATCATCTCCGAGGCCAACGTCCCGACTTTC
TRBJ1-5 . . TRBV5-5 CASSFTAGRGNQSQHF TGTGCCAGCAGCTTCACGGCGGGACGGGGCAATCAGTCCCAGCATTTT
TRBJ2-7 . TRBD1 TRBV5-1 CASSWTGGGEQYF TGCGCCAGCAGCTGGACAGGGGGGGGCGAGCAGTACTTC
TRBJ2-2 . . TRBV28 CASRQNTGELFF TGTGCCAGCAGACAGAACACCGGGGAGCTGTTTTTT
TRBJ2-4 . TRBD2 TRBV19 CASSLSGARDIQYF TGTGCCAGTAGTCTTAGCGGGGCGAGGGACATTCAGTACTTC
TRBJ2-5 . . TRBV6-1 CATIEVAGEQETQYF TGTGCCACCATTGAAGTGGCCGGAGAGCAAGAGACCCAGTACTTC
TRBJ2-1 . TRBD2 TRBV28 CASSLGTSGRALDKQFF TGTGCCAGCAGTCTCGGTACTAGCGGGAGGGCCCTCGATAAGCAGTTCTTC
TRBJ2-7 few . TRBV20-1 CSVAGASYEQYF TGCAGTGTTGCAGGGGCTTCCTACGAGCAGTACTTC
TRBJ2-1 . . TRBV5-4 CPSSSRSQGLGEQFF TGTCCCAGCAGCTCACGATCCCAGGGCCTCGGTGAGCAGTTCTTC
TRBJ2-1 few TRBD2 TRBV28 CASTHPWTSGRSNEQFF TGTGCCAGCACCCACCCGTGGACTAGCGGGAGGTCCAATGAGCAGTTCTTC
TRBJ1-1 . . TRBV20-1 CSARDRMRQMSFVFF TGCAGTGCTAGAGATCGAATGAGACAGATGAGCTTCGTTTTCTTT
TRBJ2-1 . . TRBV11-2 CAGSLLSGPSYDEQFF TGTGCCGGCAGCCTTCTTTCGGGACCCTCCTACGATGAGCAGTTCTTC
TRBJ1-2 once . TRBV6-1 CASSGTGPLHGYTF TGTGCCAGCAGTGGAACTGGGCCCCTCCATGGCTACACCTTC
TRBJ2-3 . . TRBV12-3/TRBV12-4 CVSSYLAGTHNQPQYF TGTGTCAGCAGCTACCTTGCCGGGACGCATAATCAGCCCCAGTATTTT
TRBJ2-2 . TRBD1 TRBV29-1 CSVMQTGTENTGELFF TGCAGCGTGATGCAAACCGGGACAGAGAATACCGGGGAGCTGTTTTTT
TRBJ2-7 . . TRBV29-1 CSAMTSGTGTPYEKYF TGCAGCGCCATGACGTCTGGGACCGGCACTCCCTACGAGAAGTACTTC
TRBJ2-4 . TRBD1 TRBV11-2 CANSFGGLRTGGVSYF TGTGCCAACAGCTTTGGCGGCCTCAGGACAGGGGGCGTCTCGTACTTC
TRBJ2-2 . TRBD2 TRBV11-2 CANSSGLVQDTWELFF TGTGCCAACAGCTCCGGACTAGTTCAGGACACCTGGGAGCTGTTTTTT
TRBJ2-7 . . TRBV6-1 CASSIGVGSEYEQYF TGTGCCAGCAGCATCGGAGTGGGATCTGAGTACGAGCAGTACTTC
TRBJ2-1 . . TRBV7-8 CASSLGVGQYNEQFF TGTGCCAGCAGCTTGGGGGTGGGGCAGTACAATGAGCAGTTCTTC
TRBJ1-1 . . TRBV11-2 CASSLAYGRMNTEAFF TGTGCCAGCAGCTTAGCGTACGGAAGAATGAACACTGAAGCTTTCTTT
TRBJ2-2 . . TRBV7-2 CASTSGPNTGELFF TGTGCCAGCACCTCCGGACCCAACACCGGGGAGCTGTTTTTT
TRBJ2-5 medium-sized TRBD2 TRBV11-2 CASSPILAAQETQYF TGTGCCAGCAGCCCGATACTAGCGGCCCAAGAGACCCAGTACTTC
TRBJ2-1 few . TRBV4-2 CASSHLTSNEQFF TGTGCCAGCAGCCACCTTACCAGCAATGAGCAGTTCTTC
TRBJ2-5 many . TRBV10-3 CAISESTAGRGETQYF TGTGCCATCAGTGAGTCGACTGCGGGAAGAGGAGAGACCCAGTACTTC
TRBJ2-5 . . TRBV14 CASRRHLGETQYF TGTGCCAGCAGGCGACACTTAGGGGAGACCCAGTACTTC
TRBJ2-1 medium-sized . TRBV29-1 CSVAGGQHYNEQFF TGCAGCGTTGCGGGGGGACAGCATTACAATGAGCAGTTCTTC
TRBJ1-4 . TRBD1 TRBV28 CASSLRDRVATNEKLFF TGTGCCAGCAGTTTACGGGACAGGGTTGCAACCAATGAAAAACTGTTTTTT
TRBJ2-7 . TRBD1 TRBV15 CATSSHLRDSFSYEQYF TGTGCCACCAGCAGCCATCTCCGGGACAGTTTTTCCTACGAGCAGTACTTC
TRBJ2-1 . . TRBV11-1 CASSLRAGPHPINSYNEQFF TGTGCCAGCAGCTTGAGGGCCGGACCCCATCCAATTAACTCCTACAATGAGCAGTTCTTC
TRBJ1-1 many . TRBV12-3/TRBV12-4 CASSRGTFEAFF TGTGCCAGCAGTCGAGGGACTTTCGAAGCTTTCTTT
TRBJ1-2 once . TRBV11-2 CTSSWGGLDYGYTF TGTACCAGCAGCTGGGGGGGGCTGGACTATGGCTACACCTTC
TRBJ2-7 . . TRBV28 CASRTGTEIYGQYF TGTGCCAGCCGAACCGGGACGGAAATCTACGGGCAGTACTTC
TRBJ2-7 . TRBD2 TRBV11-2 CASSHGGRTSGGEQYF TGTGCCAGCAGTCACGGCGGGAGGACCTCGGGAGGCGAGCAGTACTTC
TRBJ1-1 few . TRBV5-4 CASSLPGTTEAFF TGTGCCAGCAGCTTGCCAGGGACAACTGAAGCTTTCTTT
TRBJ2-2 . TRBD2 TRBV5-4 CASSQASGRSTGQLFF TGTGCCAGCAGCCAGGCTAGCGGGAGGTCCACCGGGCAGCTGTTTTTT
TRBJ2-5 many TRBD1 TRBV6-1 CATSPRTGGSETQYF TGTGCCACCAGCCCAAGGACAGGGGGGTCGGAGACCCAGTACTTC
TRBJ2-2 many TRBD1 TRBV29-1 CSSRTGETGELFF TGCAGCTCTCGGACAGGGGAGACCGGGGAGCTGTTTTTT
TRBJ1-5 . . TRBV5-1 CASSFGSGGGNQPQHF TGCGCCAGCAGTTTTGGGTCGGGGGGAGGCAATCAGCCCCAGCATTTT
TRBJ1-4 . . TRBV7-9 CASSLLRQFNEKLFF TGTGCCAGCAGCTTACTACGCCAGTTTAATGAAAAACTGTTTTTT
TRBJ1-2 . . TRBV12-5 CANGLVRSGGGYTF TGTGCTAATGGTTTGGTACGTTCGGGAGGTGGCTACACCTTC
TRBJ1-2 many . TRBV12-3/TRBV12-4 CASNRAGAYGYTF TGTGCCAGCAATCGCGCAGGGGCCTATGGCTACACCTTC
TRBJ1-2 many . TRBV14 CASSQRQSYGYTF TGTGCCAGCAGCCAAAGACAGTCCTATGGCTACACCTTC
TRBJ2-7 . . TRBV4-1 CASSHLVGGQYF TGCGCCAGCAGCCACTTAGTGGGAGGCCAGTACTTC
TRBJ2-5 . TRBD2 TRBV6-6 CASSYGTSWGARGGEETQYF TGTGCCAGCAGTTACGGGACTAGTTGGGGGGCACGTGGTGGGGAAGAGACCCAGTACTTC
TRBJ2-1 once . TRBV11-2 CTSSLRSSERLKFF TGTACCAGCAGCTTACGGTCTAGCGAGAGACTGAAGTTCTTC
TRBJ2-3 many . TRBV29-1 CSVDRAGSDTQYF TGCAGCGTTGATAGGGCAGGGTCAGATACGCAGTATTTT
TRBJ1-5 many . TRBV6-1 CASSATAGDQPQHF TGTGCCAGCAGTGCCACTGCAGGGGATCAGCCCCAGCATTTT
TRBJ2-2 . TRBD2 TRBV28 CASSTGLAGVSTGELFF TGTGCCAGCAGCACGGGACTAGCGGGAGTTAGTACCGGGGAGCTGTTTTTT